Shown below are 24 T cell receptor beta chains from a single sample sequenced in a study of cytomegalovirus exposure and HLA in healthy donors. Clones were read by immunoSEQ multiplex PCR, and TCRdb kept only the in-frame ones, dropping some. Counted here are about 160,000 clones, roughly 80% occurring once; the ten biggest clones make up roughly a tenth. Sample: PBMCs. The receptors shown here come from a man aged 25-45 years in good health and CMV-seropositive.

This sequence joins TRBV7-3 and TRBJ2-3, with D perhaps TRBD2 (6 bases). CDR1 is SGHTA and CDR2 is FQGTGA in the germline V gene. The length of the CDR3 is 15 residues. V lost 3 bases and J 2 bases, leaving 12 bases between the germline ends. DNA of the CDR3: TGTGCCAGCAGCTTTGTTGCGGGGCCCACAGATACGCAGTATTTT. Its protein product is CASSFVAGPTDTQYF.

The sample holds one count of this clone. This chain uses TRBV7-9 with TRBJ2-1, with D possibly matching TRBD1 (6 bases). V shed 3 bases and J shed 4 bases, with 19 bases lying between them. Germline V CDR1 and CDR2: SEHNR, FQNEAQ (reference sequence). The length of the CDR3 is 17 residues. CDR3 loop: CASSFRGGQKNYNEQFF. The CDR3 DNA sequence: TGTGCCAGCAGCTTTAGAGGAGGACAGAAAAATTACAATGAGCAGTTCTTC.

This chain connects TRBV29-1 to TRBJ2-7; no clear D. Germline CDR1 reads SQVTM; CDR2 reads ANQGSEA. The CDR3 has 12 residues. Trimming cost V 6 bases and J 5 bases, with 14 bases left between them. The CDR3 is CSVGRGSDEQYF. The CDR3 nucleotides read TGCAGCGTGGGCCGTGGGTCGGACGAGCAGTACTTC.

This clone came up a few times. This chain connects TRBV10-2 to TRBJ1-1; maybe TRBD1 (5 bases). CDR3 size: 13 residues. Germline V gives CDR1 WSHSY, CDR2 SAAADI. V was cut by 3 bases and J by 5 bases, with 10 bases left in between. The DNA for the CDR3 is TGCGCCAGCAGTGAACAGGAGGGGACTGAAGCTTTCTTT. Its translation: CASSEQEGTEAFF.

V gene TRBV11-2 combines with J gene TRBJ1-3; possible D gene TRBD1, 5 bases. Germline loops: CDR1 SGHAT, CDR2 FQNNGV. Trimming shortened V by 9 bases and J by 0 bases, and 9 bases separated the two germline ends. The CDR3 length is 13 residues. Here the CDR3 DNA reads TGTGCCAGTCAGGGCTACTCTGGAAACACCATATATTTT. This codes for CASQGYSGNTIYF. The full variable domain, with the rest looked up from reference TRBV11-2 and TRBJ1-3, is EAGVAQSPRYKIIEKRQSVAFWCNPISGHATLYWYQQILGQGPKLLIQFQNNGVVDDSQLPKDRFSAERLKGVDSTLKIQPAKLEDSAVYLCASQGYSGNTIYFGEGSWLTVV.

J is TRBJ1-2 and V is TRBV28; weak D call: TRBD1 (5 bases). The V end lost 1 base, the J end lost 9 bases, and 15 bases lay between the germline ends. Germline-derived CDR1 and CDR2 are MDHEN and SYDVKM. CDR3 size: 14 residues. The CDR3, as DNA: TGTGCCAGCAGTTTATTCAGGGCCTCAGAACGCTACACCTTC. It translates to CASSLFRASERYTF.

This sequence joins TRBV6-5 and TRBJ2-7, with D perhaps matching TRBD1 (5 bases). CDR3 size: 12 residues. From germline, CDR1 is MNHEY and CDR2 SVGAGI. With 3 bases removed from V and 6 bases from J, the gap between germline ends came to 9 bases. The CDR3 is CASSYGALEQYF. CDR3 bases: TGTGCCAGCAGTTATGGGGCCCTCGAGCAGTACTTC.

J is TRBJ2-3 and V is TRBV6-5; D is possibly TRBD1 (6 bases). Trimming took 4 bases from V and 4 from J, leaving 15 bases between them. CDR3 length: 15 amino acids. Germline-derived CDR1 and CDR2 are MNHEY and SVGAGI. The CDR3 region has the DNA TGTGCCAGCAGTTTGAACAGGGATCGCGCAGATACGCAGTATTTT. This translates into CASSLNRDRADTQYF.

The chain recombines TRBV6-6 with TRBJ1-4; 7 bases map to TRBD1. Trimming took 5 bases from V and 0 from J; bases not matched to a gene: 0. CDR1 MNHNY and CDR2 SVGAGI come from the germline V gene (reference sequence). The CDR3 is 14 amino acids. CDR3 coding DNA: TGTGCCAGCAGTGACAGGGCAACTAATGAAAAACTGTTTTTT. It translates to CASSDRATNEKLFF.

The V gene is TRBV27, the J gene TRBJ2-3; 9 positions match TRBD2. CDR1 is MNHEY, CDR2 SMNVEV, per germline (reference sequence). The CDR3 covers 16 residues. With V trimmed by 0 bases and J by 5 bases, 6 bases remained unmatched. The CDR3 bases are TGTGCCAGCAGTTTATCGCCTAGCGGGGATGTAGATACGCAGTATTTT. Translation: CASSLSPSGDVDTQYF.

The rearrangement links TRBV6-5 to TRBJ2-3; D perhaps matches TRBD1 (8 bases). Germline V gene lookup returns CDR1 MNHEY and CDR2 SVGAGI. V shed 6 bases and J shed 5 bases, with 18 bases lying between them. The CDR3 contains 15 residues. As DNA, the CDR3 is TGTGCCAGCAGCTCCCGGACAGGGAGGGTAGATACGCAGTATTTT. Protein sequence: CASSSRTGRVDTQYF.

V and J are TRBV28 and TRBJ2-7, with TRBD1 identical over 8 bases. CDR3 size: 16 residues. Germline V gene sequence: CDR1 MDHEN, CDR2 SYDVKM. Losses at the gene ends were 5 bases for V and 3 bases for J; bases not matched to a gene: 12. CDR3 DNA sequence: TGTGCCAGCAGTCCTCCTTTGGACAGGGTGAACTACGAGCAGTACTTC. Its protein product is CASSPPLDRVNYEQYF.

This clone was seen just once. The rearrangement joins TRBV14 to TRBJ2-5; no clear D. Germline-derived CDR1 and CDR2 are SGHDN and FVKESK. The V end lost 4 bases, the J end lost 2 bases, and 5 bases lay between the germline ends. This CDR3 is 12 amino acids long. CDR3 loop: CASSPRQETQYF. DNA for the CDR3: TGTGCCAGCAGCCCCCGGCAAGAGACCCAGTACTTC.

The V gene is TRBV7-6, the J gene TRBJ1-1; a weak D match, TRBD1 (6 bases). CDR1 is SGHVS and CDR2 is FNYEAQ in the germline V gene. The length of the CDR3 is 13 residues. V lost 8 bases and J 6 bases, leaving 16 bases between the germline ends. Written as DNA, the CDR3 is TGTGCCAGCGGGAGACAGGAGCTGCCTGAAGCTTTCTTT. This gives the protein CASGRQELPEAFF.

This clone was seen once. V usage is TRBV7-3 and J usage is TRBJ2-2; the D gene is possibly TRBD1 (5 bases). The CDR3 contains 15 residues. V lost 2 bases to trimming and J lost 0 bases, with 7 bases between them. Germline CDR1 reads SGHTA; CDR2 reads FQGTGA. CDR3 loop: CASSLGATNTGELFF. The CDR3 bases are TGTGCCAGCAGCTTAGGGGCTACGAACACCGGGGAGCTGTTTTTT. The full variable domain, completed using reference TRBV7-3 and TRBJ2-2, is GAGVSQTPSNKVTEKGKYVELRCDPISGHTALYWYRQSLGQGPEFLIYFQGTGAADDSGLPNDRFFAVRPEGSVSTLKIQRTERGDSAVYLCASSLGATNTGELFFGEGSRLTVL.

The V call is TRBV6-1, the J call TRBJ2-2; 8 bases fit TRBD1. Germline V gene lookup returns CDR1 MNHNS and CDR2 SASEGT. V was clipped by 6 bases and J by 6 bases; unmatched bases: 9. CDR3 size: 15 residues. The CDR3 sequence: CASRGDRGRAGELFF. CDR3 nucleotides: TGTGCCAGCAGGGGTGACAGGGGCAGAGCCGGGGAGCTGTTTTTT.

This chain connects TRBV30 to TRBJ2-1, with TRBD2 identical over 7 bases. The CDR3 totals 15 residues. V lost 1 base to trimming and J lost 0 bases; unmatched junction nucleotides: 3. CDR1 and CDR2 (germline): GTSNPN, SVGIG (reference sequence). The CDR3 coding sequence is TGTGCCTGGAGTGGGTCTAGCGGCTCCTACAATGAGCAGTTCTTC. Its translation: CAWSGSSGSYNEQFF.

The chain recombines TRBV7-6 with TRBJ1-1; D is unresolved. Germline CDR1 and CDR2: SGHVS and FNYEAQ. The germline V and J ends were trimmed by 0 bases and 5 bases, with 10 bases remaining between them. This CDR3 contains 14 residues. CDR3 bases: TGTGCCAGCAGCTTAGCAACCGGGATAACTGAAGCTTTCTTT. As protein: CASSLATGITEAFF.

The chain links TRBV6-5 to TRBJ2-7; 7 bases are a match to TRBD1. The germline CDR1 and CDR2 sequences are MNHEY and SVGAGI. This CDR3 has 14 residues. V dropped 6 bases and J dropped 4; count of bases not matched to a gene: 9. The CDR3 region has the DNA TGTGCCAGCAGCCACACAGGGGATGGGTACGAGCAGTACTTC. Protein sequence: CASSHTGDGYEQYF.

This chain links TRBV10-3 with TRBJ2-7; D gene unclear. The V gene lost 2 bases and the J gene lost 1 base, with 6 bases spanning the gap. The length of the CDR3 is 13 residues. The germline V gene encodes CDR1 ENHRY and CDR2 SYGVKD. DNA of the CDR3: TGTGCCATCAGTGAGGGGCTTTCCTACGAGCAGTACTTC. Protein: CAISEGLSYEQYF.

The chain links TRBV15 to TRBJ1-1, with D possibly being TRBD1 (5 bases). CDR1 LNHNV and CDR2 YYDKDF come from the germline V gene (reference sequence). The length of the CDR3 is 12 residues. V was trimmed by 4 bases and J by 7 bases, leaving 10 bases between them. Here the CDR3 DNA reads TGTGCCACCAGCACTTCGGGGGGTGAAGCTTTCTTT. Encoded protein: CATSTSGGEAFF.

This clone has a single count. V gene TRBV14 combines with J gene TRBJ2-7; TRBD2 matches at 13 bases. Trimming cost V 4 bases and J 5 bases; bases outside gene matches: 5. The CDR3 runs 15 residues. Germline V lookup: CDR1 SGHDN, CDR2 FVKESK. The CDR3 sequence: CASSPLAGGLHEQYF. CDR3 coding DNA: TGTGCCAGCAGCCCACTAGCGGGGGGGCTACACGAGCAGTACTTC.

This chain uses TRBV28 with TRBJ1-6, with D perhaps matching TRBD1 (5 bases). V was trimmed by 3 bases and J by 4 bases, leaving 10 bases between them. The CDR3 sequence is 15 residues long. The germline gives CDR1 MDHEN, CDR2 SYDVKM. For the CDR3, the DNA is TGTGCCAGCAGTTTCCCAGGGCGGTATAATTCACCCCTCCACTTT. It specifies CASSFPGRYNSPLHF.

The V and J genes are TRBV5-1 and TRBJ2-1; the D gene is possibly TRBD2 (6 bases). Deletions cut 1 base from V and 0 bases from J, with 8 bases between. The CDR3 spans 15 residues. Germline values: CDR1 SGHRS, CDR2 YFSETQ. The CDR3 nucleotides read TGCGCCAGCAGCTTGCGGGAGAGCTCCTACAATGAGCAGTTCTTC. Translating gives CASSLRESSYNEQFF.